A selection of T cell receptor beta chains follows, all from one sample in a study of follicular helper T cells after annual influenza vaccination. The repertoire was sequenced with immunoSEQ multiplex PCR; TCRdb's copy has only in-frame clones and lacks some. The sample records about 11,000 clones, approximately 77% being singletons. The sequencing used CXCR5- memory CD4+ T cells sorted from blood, collected on the day of influenza vaccination. Source of these receptors: an adult who received the influenza vaccine. The CDR3 runs from the conserved cysteine through the conserved F or W. D genes are given only for firm matches. Expanded clones are given a class, and other clones once, few, many or no size at all.

TRBJ2-3,.,.,TRBV19,TGTGCCAGTAGAGACTTAGGTGGAGATACGCAGTATTTT,CASRDLGGDTQYF
TRBJ2-6,.,.,TRBV10-3,TGTGCCATCAGTGCAGCCTCTGGGGCCAACGTCCTGACTTTC,CAISAASGANVLTF
TRBJ1-5,.,.,TRBV6-1,TGTGCCAGCAATTTACAGGGTACGAATCAGCCCCAGCATTTT,CASNLQGTNQPQHF
TRBJ2-4,.,.,TRBV19,TGTGCCAGTAGTTTACAGGGAGCCAAAAACATTCAGTACTTC,CASSLQGAKNIQYF
TRBJ2-1,.,.,TRBV5-6,TGTGCCAGCAGCTTGGCACGTGAGCAGTTCTTC,CASSLAREQFF
TRBJ2-3,TRBD2,.,TRBV5-6,TGTGCCAGCAGCCCACTAGCGGGGGGCACAGATACGCAGTATTTT,CASSPLAGGTDTQYF
TRBJ1-2,.,.,TRBV7-2,TGTGCCAGCAGCACGGATTGGGGGCCCGTTGGCTACACCTTC,CASSTDWGPVGYTF
TRBJ2-3,TRBD2,.,TRBV5-1,TGCGCCAGCAGCTTGGCCGGCGGGAGAAGCACAGATACGCAGTATTTT,CASSLAGGRSTDTQYF
TRBJ2-3,.,.,TRBV16,TGTGCCAGCAGCCAACGCGGGAGCACAGATACGCAGTATTTT,CASSQRGSTDTQYF
TRBJ2-3,TRBD2,.,TRBV19,TGTGCCAGTAGGCGGACTAGCGGGGCTAGCACAGATACGCAGTATTTT,CASRRTSGASTDTQYF
TRBJ2-7,.,.,TRBV5-4,TGTGCCAGCAGCCTCTACTACGAGCAGTACTTC,CASSLYYEQYF
TRBJ1-2,.,.,TRBV10-3,TGTGCCATCAGTGAGCAGGGTAGCTATGGCTACACCTTC,CAISEQGSYGYTF
TRBJ2-5,.,.,TRBV4-1,TGCGCCAGCAGCCAAGTAGGGGGGGGGAGGTACCAAGAGACCCAGTACTTC,CASSQVGGGRYQETQYF
TRBJ2-3,.,once,TRBV6-1,TGTGCCAGCAGTGAATTCGGAGCGTACGACACAGATACGCAGTATTTT,CASSEFGAYDTDTQYF
TRBJ1-1,.,few,TRBV11-2,TGTGCCAGCAGCCGTAAGGGACGGACGAACACTGAAGCTTTCTTT,CASSRKGRTNTEAFF
TRBJ1-6,.,.,TRBV10-3,TGTGCCATCAGTGAGCGGAGCGGGAATTCACCCCTCCACTTT,CAISERSGNSPLHF
TRBJ2-1,.,once,TRBV6-5,TGTGCCAGCTCCGAGCGGAATGAGCAGTTCTTC,CASSERNEQFF
TRBJ1-1,.,.,TRBV9,TGTGCCAGCAGCGTAGGCTCGAACACTGAAGCTTTCTTT,CASSVGSNTEAFF